The rows below give T cell receptor beta chains drawn from one sample of a study of blood T cell repertoires in COVID-19. Assay used: immunoSEQ multiplex PCR; TCRdb lists only in-frame clones, some missing. The sample has some 450,000 clones, roughly 90% seen once; the top ten hold 0.65% to 1%. The sample comprised peripheral blood. All receptors come from a man in his late teens or twenties with COVID-19, enrolled during active disease. Both conserved end residues are part of each CDR3. Fields, in order: D gene, J gene, clone size, V gene, CDR3 DNA, CDR3 protein. A D gene is named only where the DNA matches it firmly. A clone size is listed for some rows: how often the clone was seen (once, few, many), or a class if it is expanded.

d_gene: TRBD2
j_gene: TRBJ2-1
abundance: NA
v_gene: TRBV9
CDR3nt: TGTGCCAGCAGCGTTGTAGCGGGAGGGCTTTCGGACAATGAGCAGTTCTTC
CDR3aa: CASSVVAGGLSDNEQFF

d_gene: TRBD2
j_gene: TRBJ2-2
abundance: NA
v_gene: TRBV9
CDR3nt: TGTGCCAGCAGCGAAACTAGCGGTACCAACACCGGGGAGCTGTTTTTT
CDR3aa: CASSETSGTNTGELFF

d_gene: TRBD1
j_gene: TRBJ1-2
abundance: once
v_gene: TRBV7-9
CDR3nt: TGTGCCAGCAGCTTCCAGGGGGCTGTCTATGGCTACACCTTC
CDR3aa: CASSFQGAVYGYTF

d_gene: NA
j_gene: TRBJ1-5
abundance: once
v_gene: TRBV6-5
CDR3nt: TGTGCCAGCAGTCCAACAGGGATCAATCAGCCCCAGCATTTT
CDR3aa: CASSPTGINQPQHF

d_gene: TRBD1
j_gene: TRBJ2-2
abundance: NA
v_gene: TRBV5-1
CDR3nt: TGCGCCAGCAGCTCCTCCGGGACAGGGACCTCCGGCGGGGAGCTGTTTTTT
CDR3aa: CASSSSGTGTSGGELFF

d_gene: NA
j_gene: TRBJ2-7
abundance: NA
v_gene: TRBV5-5
CDR3nt: TGTGCCAGCAGCTTGGTAAAGGACAGCCTCTACGAGCAGTACTTC
CDR3aa: CASSLVKDSLYEQYF

d_gene: TRBD1
j_gene: TRBJ2-2
abundance: NA
v_gene: TRBV18
CDR3nt: TGTGCCAGCTCACCAAGGGGGCTAGGCACCGGGGAGCTGTTTTTT
CDR3aa: CASSPRGLGTGELFF

d_gene: NA
j_gene: TRBJ1-3
abundance: NA
v_gene: TRBV7-4
CDR3nt: TGTGCCAGCATCCTTAGCGGGGCTCACACCATATATTTT
CDR3aa: CASILSGAHTIYF

d_gene: TRBD2
j_gene: TRBJ2-7
abundance: NA
v_gene: TRBV7-8
CDR3nt: TGTGCCAGCAGCCAGAGCGGGATATACGAGCAGTACTTC
CDR3aa: CASSQSGIYEQYF

d_gene: NA
j_gene: TRBJ2-5
abundance: NA
v_gene: TRBV11-1
CDR3nt: TGTGCCAGCAGCACCGAGGAACAAGAGACCCAGTACTTC
CDR3aa: CASSTEEQETQYF

d_gene: NA
j_gene: TRBJ1-5
abundance: NA
v_gene: TRBV12-3/TRBV12-4
CDR3nt: TGTGCCAGCAGTTTCCGGGAAAACCAGCCCCAGCATTTT
CDR3aa: CASSFRENQPQHF

d_gene: NA
j_gene: TRBJ1-1
abundance: NA
v_gene: TRBV28
CDR3nt: TGTGCCAGCAGTTCCGGAGTCGGGGGGCGCACTGAAGCTTTCTTT
CDR3aa: CASSSGVGGRTEAFF

d_gene: TRBD1
j_gene: TRBJ1-2
abundance: NA
v_gene: TRBV2
CDR3nt: TGTGCCAGCAGTCGGGACAGGGGAGACTATGGCTACACCTTC
CDR3aa: CASSRDRGDYGYTF

d_gene: TRBD1
j_gene: TRBJ2-1
abundance: NA
v_gene: TRBV10-2
CDR3nt: TGCGCCAGCAGGGGGACAGGGGGGAAAAATGAGCAGTTCTTC
CDR3aa: CASRGTGGKNEQFF

d_gene: TRBD1
j_gene: TRBJ1-2
abundance: NA
v_gene: TRBV6-6
CDR3nt: TGTGCCAGCAGAGTTGGAACAGGGGGGAACTATGGCTACACCTTC
CDR3aa: CASRVGTGGNYGYTF

d_gene: TRBD1
j_gene: TRBJ2-2
abundance: NA
v_gene: TRBV5-1
CDR3nt: TGCGCCAGCAGCTCCCGGACAGGGGTGCTTGAAGCCGGGGAGCTGTTTTTT
CDR3aa: CASSSRTGVLEAGELFF

d_gene: TRBD1
j_gene: TRBJ2-1
abundance: once
v_gene: TRBV5-1
CDR3nt: TGCGCCAGCAGCCCACGGACAGGGGACCCCCCTGAGCAGTTCTTC
CDR3aa: CASSPRTGDPPEQFF

d_gene: TRBD2
j_gene: TRBJ2-7
abundance: NA
v_gene: TRBV7-2
CDR3nt: TGTGCCAGCAGCTCCGCGAAAAGCGGGGGGCCGCTCTTC
CDR3aa: CASSSAKSGGPLF